This T cell receptor (beta chain) emerged from a study of blood T cell repertoires in COVID-19. Germline V CDR1 and CDR2: MNHEY, SVGEGT. The CDR3 contains 16 residues. V was clipped by 4 bases and J by 0 bases, with 12 bases between them. Sequencing used immunoSEQ multiplex PCR; TCRdb keeps in-frame clones, though not all of them. The sample records about 200,000 clones, 70% to 90% being singletons. The sequencing sample was made of peripheral blood. The sequence was collected from a human donor in a cohort sampled during active COVID-19. The chain employs TRBV6-2 or TRBV6-3 and TRBJ2-2; perhaps TRBD1 as D (6 bases). Written as DNA, the CDR3 is TGTGCCAGCAGTTTCCCCGGGACAACGAACACCGGGGAGCTGTTTTTT. This sequence encodes CASSFPGTTNTGELFF.